This T cell receptor (beta chain) was captured by sequencing in a study of blood T cells in healthy people across ages. Points from the study as a whole: Unsorted PBMCs ruled out conclusive naive versus antigen-experienced comparison. It was found that TCR beta diversity correlated strongly with the percentage of naive T cells.

Comment on this clonotype: As yet, its antigen is unknown.

The use of a sample-barcoded 5' primer and a J-beta primer mix characterized a second PCR of roughly 6 to 11 cycles. TCRdb used MiXCR to reprocess the 5' RACE reads, holding one entry per CDR3 protein. The profile shows 1.8 million or so distinct CDR3 sequences, 35% to 50% of them singletons. Germline V CDR1 and CDR2: LGHNA, YSLEER. The CDR3 contains 14 residues. V was cut by 0 bases and J by 2 bases, with 7 bases left in between. The chain employs TRBV4-3 and TRBJ2-5; D not certain. The source is a human donor in good health. Specimen: blood. DNA of the CDR3: TGCGCCAGCAGCCAAGAGCCCCTGCAAGAGACCCAGTACTTC. Encoded protein: CASSQEPLQETQYF.